The rows below give T cell receptor beta chains drawn from one sample of a study of shared clonotypes between healthy human individuals. Sequencing used immunoSEQ multiplex PCR; TCRdb keeps in-frame clones, though not all of them. The table lists around 2.1 million clones, about 93% of them singletons, with around 1.7% in the top ten. Sample: naive CD8+ T cells from PBMCs. Every receptor here comes from a man between 18 and 35 years old in good health. Some clones in this sample may be carry-over from other donors' samples. The conserved cysteine and the conserved F or W are not part of the CDR3 here. The order of the fields is V gene, J gene, clone size, CDR3 protein. Clone size appears in some rows only: once, few, many, or a class for an expanded clone.

>TRBV9|TRBJ2-5|.
ASSVDPAHQETQY
>TRBV28|TRBJ1-5|.
ASRSGNSNQPQH
>TRBV9|TRBJ2-5|.
ASSSQGGGSLSQETQY
>TRBV27|TRBJ2-7|.
ASSQRTSGRGEQY
>TRBV19|TRBJ1-1|.
ASSGFGSTEAF
>TRBV5-4|TRBJ2-7|.
ASSALDRGSYEQY
>TRBV13|TRBJ2-7|.
ASSPGTSGPERDEQY
>TRBV19|TRBJ2-7|.
ASSILVSSYEQY
>TRBV14|TRBJ1-2|.
ASSPGQKFYGYT
>TRBV28|TRBJ2-2|.
ASRRSLPGELF
>TRBV2|TRBJ2-1|.
ASRISYEQF
>TRBV10-3|TRBJ1-1|once
AISGVLNTEAF
>TRBV19|TRBJ2-7|.
ATTPGQGSYEQY
>TRBV9|TRBJ1-2|.
ASSPSQGFVYGYT
>TRBV28|TRBJ1-3|.
ASSYRFNSGNTIY
>TRBV13|TRBJ2-7|.
ASSLGASVAYEQY
>TRBV7-3|TRBJ1-5|.
ASSPGFGQPQH
>TRBV18|TRBJ1-2|.
ASSPGRGSGYT
>TRBV19|TRBJ2-2|.
ASRTDRYTGELF
>TRBV27|TRBJ1-2|.
ASSLSRGTRDYGYT
>TRBV7-9|TRBJ2-7|once
ASSLGGQGLTYEQY
>TRBV9|TRBJ2-1|.
ASSSRQGTYNEQF
>TRBV6-6|TRBJ1-4|.
ASREMTGGNEKLF
>TRBV5-1|TRBJ1-3|.
ASSLQNGGSGNTIY
>TRBV4-3|TRBJ1-4|.
ASSQDYRTFWEKLF
>TRBV18|TRBJ1-5|.
ASSPDGSYSNQPQH
>TRBV6-6|TRBJ2-7|.
ASSHPGQGAYEQY
>TRBV10-3|TRBJ2-7|.
AISVHPSKSEQY
>TRBV28|TRBJ1-5|.
ASSLNEEGPQPQH
>TRBV7-2|TRBJ1-2|.
ASSLRGTASYGYT
>TRBV9|TRBJ2-1|.
ASSPSGHKIQYNEQF
>TRBV27|TRBJ2-7|.
ASSSLSYEQY